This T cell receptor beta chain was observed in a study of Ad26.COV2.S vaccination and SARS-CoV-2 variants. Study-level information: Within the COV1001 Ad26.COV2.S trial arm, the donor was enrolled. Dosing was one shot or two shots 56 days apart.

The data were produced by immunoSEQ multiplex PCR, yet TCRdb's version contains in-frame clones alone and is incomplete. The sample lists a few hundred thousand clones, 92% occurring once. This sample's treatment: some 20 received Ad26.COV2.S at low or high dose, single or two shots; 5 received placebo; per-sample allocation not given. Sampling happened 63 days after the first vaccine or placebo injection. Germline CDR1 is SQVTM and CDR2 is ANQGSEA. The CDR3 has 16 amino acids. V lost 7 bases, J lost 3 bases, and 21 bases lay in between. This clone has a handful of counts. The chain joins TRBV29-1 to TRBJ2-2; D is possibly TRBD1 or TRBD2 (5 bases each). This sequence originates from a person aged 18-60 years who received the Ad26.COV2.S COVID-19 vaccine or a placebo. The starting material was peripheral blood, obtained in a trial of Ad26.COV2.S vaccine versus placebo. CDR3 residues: CSARRGPSSYTGELFF. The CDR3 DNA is TGCAGCGCCCGAAGGGGACCCAGCAGCTACACCGGGGAGCTGTTTTTT.